The T cell receptor beta chain described here comes from a study of cytomegalovirus exposure and HLA in healthy donors. In the study overall: The roughly 130 validation repertoires, a later analysis reported, used the same platform as the 550 to 700 repertoires from the first cohort.

As regards this clone: Its antigen is unidentified.

V lost 0 bases to trimming and J lost 0 bases, with 18 bases between them. Germline-derived CDR1 and CDR2 are MGHRA and YSYEKL. The CDR3 loop spans 19 amino acids. Whole-study results and caveats: Rarity held for most TCR sequences, but there were some public TCRs that occurred in many donors.

Repertoires were generated with immunoSEQ multiplex PCR, while TCRdb's copy carries only in-frame clones and drops some. The sample has under 200,000 clones; about 96% are singletons. The clonotype originates from a woman aged 18-30 years in good health and CMV-seronegative. The sequencing sample was made of PBMCs. V gene TRBV4-1 combines with J gene TRBJ1-5, with D possibly being TRBD1 (5 bases). CDR3 region: CASSQDRLGGHYSNQPQHF. In DNA form, the CDR3 reads TGCGCCAGCAGCCAAGATCGGTTAGGCGGACATTATAGCAATCAGCCCCAGCATTTT.